Shown below are 15 T cell receptor beta chains from a single sample sequenced in a study of beta chain features in type 1 diabetes. Whole-study results and caveats: For Type 1 diabetes patients, all four CD4+ subsets carried TCRB CDR3s that were moderately but significantly shorter.

The sequenced template was cDNA made from the entire isolated RNA. Clones were read by immunoSEQ multiplex PCR, and TCRdb kept only the in-frame ones, dropping some. The sample records 300,000 to 350,000 clones, 7% to 10% being singletons. These receptors' targets are unknown. Specimen: central memory CD4+ T cells from blood. The receptor set was obtained from a man aged 25 to 40 with type 1 diabetes.

The genes are TRBV10-2 and TRBJ2-1, with D unresolved. This CDR3 is 13 amino acids long. The V and J ends lost 0 bases and 10 bases respectively, with 10 bases between them. In germline, CDR1 is WSHSY, CDR2 SAAADI. CDR3 nucleotides: TGCGCCAGCAGTGAGTCGACGGTACAGGAGCAGTTCTTC. Translated: CASSESTVQEQFF.

This clone was seen only a few times. This chain connects TRBV7-2 to TRBJ2-5, with D possibly matching TRBD2 (6 bases). The ends were cut back, 5 bases at V and 1 base at J, with 14 bases in the middle. This CDR3 is built from 15 residues. Germline V lookup: CDR1 SGHTA, CDR2 FQGNSA. CDR3 sequence: CASSLLRGAQETQYF. In DNA form, the CDR3 reads TGTGCCAGCAGCCTGCTGCGGGGAGCCCAAGAGACCCAGTACTTC.

The chain combines TRBV29-1 with TRBJ2-3; TRBD1 matches 7 bases. V shed 7 bases, J shed 0 bases, and the junction held 10 bases outside the gene matches. The V gene's germline CDR1 is SQVTM and CDR2 ANQGSEA. This CDR3 has 15 amino acids. The CDR3 reads CSANPGQLSTDTQYF. The CDR3 DNA reads TGCAGCGCTAACCCGGGACAGTTAAGCACAGATACGCAGTATTTT.

This clone was recorded a few times. The sample holds other DNA sequences that translate to the same CDR3. V and J are TRBV5-1 and TRBJ2-5; D call uncertain. The CDR3 has 13 amino acids. Trimming removed 0 bases from V and 4 bases from J, with 7 bases in between. Germline-derived CDR1 and CDR2 are SGHRS and YFSETQ. CDR3 residues: CASSLVGSETQYF. The CDR3 DNA reads TGCGCCAGCAGCTTGGTTGGTTCAGAGACCCAGTACTTC.

V gene TRBV6-6 combines with J gene TRBJ2-5, with no clear D. This CDR3 comprises 12 residues. The germline V and J ends were trimmed by 5 bases and 5 bases, with 9 bases remaining between them. Germline V lookup: CDR1 MNHNY, CDR2 SVGAGI (reference sequence). The CDR3 DNA reads TGTGCCAGCAGTCGAGTGGGCGAGACCCAGTACTTC. Its protein product is CASSRVGETQYF.

This clone was detected only a few times. This rearrangement joins TRBV9 to TRBJ2-3, with unresolved D. V was pared by 2 bases and J by 7 bases, with 5 bases between. Germline V lookup: CDR1 SGDLS, CDR2 YYNGEE. The CDR3 is 11 residues long. CDR3 coding DNA: TGTGCCAGCAGCGTTGACCATACGCAGTATTTT. Translated: CASSVDHTQYF. The full variable domain, with the rest looked up from reference TRBV9 and TRBJ2-3, is DSGVTQTPKHLITATGQRVTLRCSPRSGDLSVYWYQQSLDQGLQFLIQYYNGEERAKGNILERFSAQQFPDLHSELNLSSLELGDSALYFCASSVDHTQYFGPGTRLTVL.

This clone appeared a few times. CDR3 coding DNA: TGTGCCTCGGGGGACAGGGGTGACTATGGCTACACCTTC. This sequence encodes CASGDRGDYGYTF. The rearrangement joins TRBV2 to TRBJ1-2; TRBD1 aligns across 10 bases. V shed 11 bases, J shed 3 bases, and the junction held 6 bases outside the gene matches. Germline lookup yields CDR1 SNHLY and CDR2 FYNNEI. This CDR3 has 13 amino acids. Full variable domain (remainder filled in from reference TRBV2 and TRBJ1-2): EPEVTQTPSHQVTQMGQEVILRCVPISNHLYFYWYRQILGQKVEFLVSFYNNEISEKSEIFDDQFSVERPDGSNFTLKIRSTKLEDSAMYFCASGDRGDYGYTFGSGTRLTVV.

The rearrangement links TRBV1 to TRBJ2-3. TRBV1 is shown as a pseudogene. This CDR3 is 16 amino acids long. The CDR3 loop is CTSTQTEGICTDTQYF. As DNA, the CDR3 is TGCACCAGCACCCAAACAGAGGGGATTTGCACAGATACGCAGTATTTT.

This chain uses TRBV18 with TRBJ2-5, with 7 bases matching TRBD1. There are 14 residues in the CDR3. With V trimmed by 4 bases and J by 4 bases, 6 bases remained unmatched. Germline V gene sequence: CDR1 KGHSH, CDR2 LQKENI. The CDR3 bases are TGTGCCAGCTCACAAGAGGGGGCAGGAGAGACCCAGTACTTC. Encoded protein: CASSQEGAGETQYF.

The chain links TRBV10-3 to TRBJ1-2, with TRBD1 identical over 8 bases. With V trimmed by 4 bases and J by 2 bases, 3 bases remained unmatched. The CDR3 spans 14 residues. Germline values: CDR1 ENHRY, CDR2 SYGVKD. The CDR3 sequence is CAISGGQVNYGYTF. CDR3 coding DNA: TGTGCCATCAGTGGGGGACAGGTGAACTATGGCTACACCTTC.

This clone was picked up a small number of times. The chain has TRBV4-3 and TRBJ1-2; the match to TRBD1 covers 7 bases. The V gene's germline CDR1 is LGHNA and CDR2 YSLEER. The CDR3 loop spans 16 amino acids. Germline trimming cut 4 bases from V and 0 bases from J; bases unmatched to any gene: 8. This chain's CDR3 is CASSPPGQRSNYGYTF. DNA of the CDR3: TGCGCCAGCAGCCCCCCGGGACAGAGGTCTAACTATGGCTACACCTTC.

The chain uses TRBV7-9 and TRBJ2-5; D perhaps matches TRBD1 (6 bases). From germline, CDR1 is SEHNR and CDR2 FQNEAQ (reference sequence). This CDR3 region has 13 residues. V lost 5 bases to trimming and J lost 2 bases, with 9 bases between them. The CDR3 nucleotides read TGTGCCAGCAGCGAGACAGGACAAGAGACCCAGTACTTC. This gives the protein CASSETGQETQYF.

This clone has ten or more counts. The chain recombines TRBV7-2 with TRBJ2-1; D is possibly TRBD1 (6 bases). Trimming took 4 bases from V and 0 from J, leaving 13 bases between them. The CDR3 has 16 amino acids. Germline loops: CDR1 SGHTA, CDR2 FQGNSA. CDR3 bases: TGTGCCAGCAGCTCCTCGACAGGTTCCTCCTACAATGAGCAGTTCTTC. Protein: CASSSSTGSSYNEQFF.

This clone showed up just a few times. The chain links TRBV7-2 to TRBJ2-4; D possibly corresponds to TRBD2 (5 bases). CDR1 and CDR2 (germline): SGHTA, FQGNSA. Trimming stripped 5 bases from V and 7 bases from J, with 15 bases between. The CDR3 length is 14 residues. In DNA, the CDR3 is TGTGCCAGCAGCCCCGGGATAGGAAGGAACATTCAGTACTTC. It codes for CASSPGIGRNIQYF.

In the case of this clone: The identical CDR3 is also encoded by other nucleotide sequences in the sample. The chain employs TRBV30 and TRBJ2-7, with TRBD2 matching over 8 bases. Germline V lookup: CDR1 GTSNPN, CDR2 SVGIG (reference sequence). The CDR3 has 15 amino acids. V lost 1 base to trimming and J lost 3 bases; unmatched junction nucleotides: 8. CDR3 sequence reads: CAWSGQRGSYYEQYF. The CDR3 coding sequence is TGTGCCTGGAGTGGTCAGCGGGGGAGTTACTACGAGCAGTACTTC.